Listed here is a single T cell receptor beta chain. Its antigen has not been determined. No clone much larger than this one lies a single base away; base qualities are absent. The immunoSEQ Assay was the method used to sequence TCRbeta CDR3 regions. After extraction, genomic DNA underwent amplification by bias-controlled multiplex PCR, followed by high-throughput sequencing. As for the original processing: To quantify the absolute abundance of every unique TCRbeta CDR3 region, sequences were collapsed and filtered. Usable DNA was measured by amplifying reference genes present in all nucleated cells, and TCRbeta template counts were normalized to that usable DNA to estimate T cell fraction. Repertoire TCRs were annotated as SARS-CoV-2-specific when V gene, CDR3 amino acid sequence and J gene were exactly matched to a known reactive TCR set. The reference SARS-CoV-2 TCR set was derived from MIRA and filtered for enrichment in COVID-19-positive ImmuneCODE repertoires, a step that removed public or cross-reactive TCRs. Drawing on the MIRA antigens, annotated TCRs were analysed further at the level of specific ORF or position within ORF. Depth was the summed frequency of annotated unique rearrangements, while breadth was defined as annotated unique rearrangements over total unique productive rearrangements. Two-sided Wilcoxon rank-sum tests were applied when comparing TCR breadth between groups. Here the immuneACCESS table is served through TCRdb, limited to in-frame sequences with V and J called. Missing clones are a known gap in these copies; in checked studies unresolved V genes cover under half, and the rest lacks a known reason. From that table come the V and J calls and clone size; the DNA was used to work out D and trimming. The sample table shows about 440,000 clones, and around 88% are seen once. The biggest ten clones account for roughly 13% of the sample.

The meaning of the sample's treatment or condition label: some 20 received Ad26.COV2.S at low or high dose, single or two shots; about five received placebo; per-sample allocation not given. Repertoires of vaccine and placebo recipients were sequenced from samples collected on day 63 after the first injection. Between 29 July and 7 August 2020, Cohort 1b enrolled 25 adults aged 18-55 years at one site in Boston, USA. Ad26.COV2.S was a replication-incompetent adenovirus type 26 vector expressing a prefusion-stabilized SARS-CoV-2 spike protein from the original Wuhan strain. These data belong to a study of Ad26.COV2.S vaccination and SARS-CoV-2 variants (dated by TCRdb to the early 2020s). For the wider study: Vaccine-arm donors came from COV1001, a multicentre, randomized, double-blind, placebo-controlled phase I-IIa trial of Ad26.COV2.S in healthy adults. TCRbeta repertoire sequencing served as the tool for gauging how specific and how broad the SARS-CoV-2-reactive T cell receptors were following Ad26.COV2.S vaccination. Ad26.COV2.S was administered intramuscularly at a dose of 5x10^10 or 1x10^11 viral particles, either as one shot or as two shots given 56 days apart. Trial participants were randomized into five groups of five: low-dose or high-dose Ad26.COV2.S given once or twice, or placebo on both occasions. The TCR-sequenced set comprised around 30 samples: approximately 20 Ad26.COV2.S vaccine recipients, 5 placebo recipients and 8 SARS-CoV-2 convalescent individuals. Throughout the experiments and outcome assessment, investigators stayed blinded to trial group allocation.

The V and J ends are trimmed by 8 bases and 6 bases, leaving 20 bases between them. CDR1 and CDR2, looked up from the germline V gene, are MNHEY and SVGAGI. The CDR3 covers 15 residues, taking in both the cysteine and the phenylalanine. Just CDR3 DNA is preserved here, 45 bases in frame from base 1. What the work shows at the level of the full study, not this receptor alone: The study was not powered for comparison of responses between vaccine doses or regimens. It was noted by the authors that total T cell responses may have been underestimated by the TCR breadth and depth analyses. Ad26.COV2.S recipients had higher spike-specific TCR breadth than placebo recipients (P = 0.0014). After vaccination, spike-specific CD8+ and CD4+ T cell responses were reported to show substantial breadth. Comparable non-spike TCR breadth was observed between vaccine and placebo recipients, consistent with only spike being contained in the vaccine.

This specimen consisted of peripheral blood, obtained in a trial of Ad26.COV2.S vaccine versus placebo. In this chain, TRBV6-5 is recombined with TRBJ1-5, and TRBD1 may be the D gene, going by 5 matching bases. The TCR sequence derives from a person between 18 and 59 years old who received the Ad26.COV2.S COVID-19 vaccine or a placebo. The base sequence is TGTGCCAGCCATGAGAGGGACCAATGGGGTCAGCCCCAGCATTTT. It translates to CASHERDQWGQPQHF.